These 9 T cell receptor beta chains share one sample of origin, sequenced in a study of shared clonotypes between healthy human individuals. The protocol was immunoSEQ multiplex PCR, while the TCRdb copy is restricted to in-frame clones and leaves out a portion. The sample comprises around 510,000 clones, around three quarters of which are singletons, and more than 10% rests with the top ten. The sample consisted of PBMCs. These receptor sequences come from a woman aged 40 to 50 in good health. Some clones in this sample may be carry-over from other donors' samples.

The chain joins TRBV30 to TRBJ2-5; D is perhaps TRBD2 (6 bases). The assigned J gene may be wrong: the sequence end matches TRBJ2-7 better. This CDR3 has 16 residues. The germline gives CDR1 GTSNPN, CDR2 SVGIG (reference sequence). CDR3 sequence: CAWSSISGSTGYEQYF. CDR3 DNA: TGTGCCTGGAGCAGCATTAGCGGCAGTACGGGCTACGAGCAGTACTTC.

This clone was observed once. The rearrangement links TRBV9 to TRBJ2-1; a possible D gene is TRBD2 (6 bases). Between the trimmed V and J ends, which lost 0 bases and 2 bases, there was a span of 9 bases. The CDR3 consists of 15 residues. The germline gives CDR1 SGDLS, CDR2 YYNGEE. The CDR3 nucleotides are TGTGCCAGCAGCGTAGGACTAGGGCCCTACAATGAGCAGTTCTTC. This codes for CASSVGLGPYNEQFF.

The chain couples TRBV28 to TRBJ1-5; D perhaps matches TRBD1 (5 bases). The germline V and J ends were trimmed by 3 bases and 4 bases, with 10 bases remaining between them. CDR1 and CDR2 from the germline V gene are MDHEN and SYDVKM. This CDR3 has 14 residues. The DNA of the CDR3 is TGTGCCAGCAGTTTGAGTGGGGGTAATCAGCCCCAGCATTTT. It translates to CASSLSGGNQPQHF.

The chain carries TRBV5-6 and TRBJ2-1; a weak D match, TRBD2 (5 bases). V lost 1 base and J lost 4, with 9 bases in between. CDR1 is SGHDT and CDR2 is YYEEEE in the germline V gene. The CDR3 is 14 residues long. CDR3 in DNA: TGTGCCAGCAGCTTGCCGCGGACTTACAATGAGCAGTTCTTC. Protein product: CASSLPRTYNEQFF.

This chain connects TRBV4-3 to TRBJ2-5, with 12 bases matching TRBD2. The V segment lost 6 bases and the J segment 0 bases; nucleotides outside the gene matches: 2. Germline values: CDR1 LGHNA, CDR2 YSLEER. The CDR3 loop spans 15 amino acids. The CDR3 region is CASRRLAGDQETQYF. For the CDR3, the DNA is TGCGCCAGCAGACGACTAGCGGGGGACCAAGAGACCCAGTACTTC.

This chain connects TRBV19 to TRBJ1-2; TRBD1 matches 9 bases. Germline values: CDR1 LNHDA, CDR2 SQIVND (reference sequence). Trimming took 6 bases from V and 4 from J; bases not matched to a gene: 6. The CDR3 has 14 amino acids. Here the CDR3 DNA reads TGTGCCAGTAGCCTCGGGACAGGGATCTATGGCTACACCTTC. This encodes CASSLGTGIYGYTF.

The chain recombines TRBV29-1 with TRBJ1-3; D remains ambiguous. There are 12 residues in the CDR3. Trimming cost V 6 bases and J 0 bases, with 6 bases left between them. Germline V gene sequence: CDR1 SQVTM, CDR2 ANQGSEA. The CDR3 coding sequence is TGCAGCGTCGCCAGCTCTGGAAACACCATATATTTT. It yields the protein CSVASSGNTIYF.

This clone turned up a few times. The V call is TRBV9, the J call TRBJ1-5, with D uncertain. This CDR3 comprises 15 residues. Germline CDR1 and CDR2: SGDLS and YYNGEE. The V end lost 0 bases, the J end lost 6 bases, and 13 bases lay between the germline ends. This chain's CDR3 is CASSVDGREAQPQHF. DNA for the CDR3: TGTGCCAGCAGCGTAGATGGGAGGGAAGCTCAGCCCCAGCATTTT.

The chain recombines TRBV15 with TRBJ2-7, with TRBD2 matching over 12 bases. Trimming removed 8 bases from V and 2 bases from J; junction bases left unmatched: 10. CDR1 LNHNV and CDR2 YYDKDF come from the germline V gene (reference sequence). The CDR3 consists of 16 residues. The CDR3 sequence is CATAGLAGTAPYEQYF. The CDR3 DNA reads as TGTGCCACCGCAGGACTAGCGGGAACCGCGCCCTACGAGCAGTACTTC.